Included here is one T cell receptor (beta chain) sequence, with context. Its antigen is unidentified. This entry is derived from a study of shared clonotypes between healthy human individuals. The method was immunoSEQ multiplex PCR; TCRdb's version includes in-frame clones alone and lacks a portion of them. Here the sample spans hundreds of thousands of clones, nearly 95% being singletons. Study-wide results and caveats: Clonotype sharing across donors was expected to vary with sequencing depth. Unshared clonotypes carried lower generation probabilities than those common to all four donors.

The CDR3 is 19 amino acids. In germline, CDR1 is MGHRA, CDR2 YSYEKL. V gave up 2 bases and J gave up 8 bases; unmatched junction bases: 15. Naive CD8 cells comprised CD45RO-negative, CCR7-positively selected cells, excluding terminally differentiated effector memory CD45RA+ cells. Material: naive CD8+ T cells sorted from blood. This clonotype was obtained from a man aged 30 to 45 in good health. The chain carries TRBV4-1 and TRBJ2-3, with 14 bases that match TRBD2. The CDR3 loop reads CASSQPPETSGRGVGTQYF. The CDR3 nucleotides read TGCGCCAGCAGCCAACCCCCCGAGACTAGCGGGAGGGGAGTAGGTACGCAGTATTTT.